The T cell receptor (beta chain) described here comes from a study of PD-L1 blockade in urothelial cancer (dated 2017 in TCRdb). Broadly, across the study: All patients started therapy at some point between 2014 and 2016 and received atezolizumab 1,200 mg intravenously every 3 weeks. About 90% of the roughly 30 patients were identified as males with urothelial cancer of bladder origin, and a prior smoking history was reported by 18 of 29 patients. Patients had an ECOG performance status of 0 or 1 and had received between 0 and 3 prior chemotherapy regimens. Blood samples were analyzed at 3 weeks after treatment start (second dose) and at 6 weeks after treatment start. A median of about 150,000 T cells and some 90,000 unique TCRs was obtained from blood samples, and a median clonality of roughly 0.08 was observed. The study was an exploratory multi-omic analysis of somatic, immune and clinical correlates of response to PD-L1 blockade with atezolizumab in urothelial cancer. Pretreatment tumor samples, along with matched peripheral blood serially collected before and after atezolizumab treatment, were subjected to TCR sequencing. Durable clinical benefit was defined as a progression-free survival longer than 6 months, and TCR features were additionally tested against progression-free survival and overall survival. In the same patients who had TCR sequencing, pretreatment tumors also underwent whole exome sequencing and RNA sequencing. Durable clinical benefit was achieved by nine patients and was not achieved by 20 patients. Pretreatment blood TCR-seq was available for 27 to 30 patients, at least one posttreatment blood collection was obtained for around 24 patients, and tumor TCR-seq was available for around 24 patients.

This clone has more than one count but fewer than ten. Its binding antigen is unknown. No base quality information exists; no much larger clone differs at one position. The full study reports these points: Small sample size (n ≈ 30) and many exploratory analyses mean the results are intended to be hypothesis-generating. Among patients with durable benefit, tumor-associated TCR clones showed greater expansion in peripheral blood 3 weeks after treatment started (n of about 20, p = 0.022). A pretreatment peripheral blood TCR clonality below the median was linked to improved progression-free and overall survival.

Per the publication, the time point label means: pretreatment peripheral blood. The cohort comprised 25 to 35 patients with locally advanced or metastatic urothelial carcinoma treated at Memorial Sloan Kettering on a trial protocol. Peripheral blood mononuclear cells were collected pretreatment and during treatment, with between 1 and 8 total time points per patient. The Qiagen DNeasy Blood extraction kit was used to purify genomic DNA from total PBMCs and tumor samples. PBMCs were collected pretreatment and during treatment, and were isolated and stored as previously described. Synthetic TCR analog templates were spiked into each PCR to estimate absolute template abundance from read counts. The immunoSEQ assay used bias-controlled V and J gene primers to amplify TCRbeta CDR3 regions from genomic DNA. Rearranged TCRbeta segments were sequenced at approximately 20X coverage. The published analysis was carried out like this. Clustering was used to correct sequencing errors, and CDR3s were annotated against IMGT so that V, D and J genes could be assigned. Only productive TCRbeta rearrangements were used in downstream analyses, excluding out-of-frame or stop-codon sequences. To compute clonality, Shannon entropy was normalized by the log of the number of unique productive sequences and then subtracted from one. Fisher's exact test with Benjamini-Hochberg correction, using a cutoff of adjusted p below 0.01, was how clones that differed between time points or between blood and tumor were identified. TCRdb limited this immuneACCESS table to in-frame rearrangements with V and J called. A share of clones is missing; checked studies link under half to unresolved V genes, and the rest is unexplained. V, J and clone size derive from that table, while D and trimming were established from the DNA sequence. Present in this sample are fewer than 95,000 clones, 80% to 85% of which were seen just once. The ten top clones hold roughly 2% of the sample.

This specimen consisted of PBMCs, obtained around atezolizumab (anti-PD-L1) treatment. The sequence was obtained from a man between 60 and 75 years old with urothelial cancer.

The encoded CDR3 is CASSRDSGRRETQYF. At the DNA level, the sequence is TGCGCCAGCAGCCGAGACAGCGGGAGAAGGGAGACCCAGTACTTC. The chain uses TRBV4-1 and TRBJ2-5, and TRBD2 matches 8 of the central bases. The CDR3 spans 15 residues, from the cysteine through the phenylalanine. The sequence is cut down to CDR3 DNA, 45 bases in frame from base 1. V is trimmed back by 4 bases and J by 5 bases, and the junction contains 9 bases that no gene match accounts for. CDR1 and CDR2 are read off the germline V gene as MGHRA and YSYEKL.